These 4 T cell receptor beta chains share one sample of origin, sequenced in a study of CXCR3-negative and CXCR3-positive naive CD8 T cells (dated by TCRdb to the late 2010s). On the study overall, not on this receptor specifically: Compared with CXCR3-negative naive cells, CXCR3-positive naive cells had TRB CDR3s with higher hydrophobicity (lower Kidera factor 4), lower energy, and higher strength and volume indices.

Sequencer: NextSeq 550. The Human TCR Profiling Kit (MiLaboratory) was used to make UMI-labeled 5' RACE TRB cDNA libraries. TCRdb reprocessed the raw reads; every CDR3 protein sequence is a single record, and DNA is not supplied. The sample's records list fewer than 65,000 distinct CDR3 sequences. 4% to 5.5% of the sample rests with the top ten. For these TCRs, the target antigens are not known. Sequencing was carried out using naive CXCR3+ CD8+ T cells from blood. The sample's cell subset or site, from its label and the paper: CD45RO-CCR7+CD27+CD95- naive CD8+ T cells expressing CXCR3 (TNR3+). Every receptor here comes from a human donor in good health. Some clones in this sample may be carry-over from other donors' samples.

This chain uses TRBV29-1 with TRBJ2-1; TCRdb selects TRBD1, and the lack of DNA leaves this call unchecked. The CDR3 totals 15 residues. Germline V gives CDR1 SQVTM, CDR2 ANQGSEA. Here the CDR3 reads CSVENRGGSMDEQFF.

The rearrangement uses TRBV27 and TRBJ2-5. The CDR3 is 14 residues long. Germline loops: CDR1 MNHEY, CDR2 SMNVEV (reference sequence). The CDR3 sequence is CASSLRALGETQYF.

CDR3 amino acids: CASSSRQQETQYF. The V and J genes are TRBV6-6 and TRBJ2-5; TCRdb returns TRBD2, unconfirmable since there is no DNA. This CDR3 has 13 amino acids. Per the germline V gene, CDR1 is MNHNY and CDR2 is SVGAGI (reference sequence).

The chain joins TRBV29-1 to TRBJ2-5; TCRdb indicates TRBD1, and absent DNA this call remains unverified. The CDR3 length is 15 residues. CDR1 is SQVTM and CDR2 is ANQGSEA in the germline V gene. CDR3 loop: CSVEMLGRVGETQYF. The complete variable domain, with remaining parts taken from reference TRBV29-1 and TRBJ2-5, reads SAVISQKPSRDICQRGTSLTIQCQVDSQVTMMFWYRQQPGQSLTLIATANQGSEATYESGFVIDKFPISRPNLTFSTLTVSNMSPEDSSIYLCSVEMLGRVGETQYFGPGTRLLVL.